This T cell receptor beta chain comes out of a study of identical twins. One entry per CDR3 protein results from TCRdb running MiXCR on the 5' RACE reads. Of 420,000 or so distinct CDR3 sequences detected, roughly 18% appear once; the ten largest clones hold less than 15%. Study results and limitations: For cord blood, abundant beta clonotypes had fewer insertions, unlike memory repertoires, which showed none. Zero-insertion analyses could be partly confounded by invariant MAIT and iNKT cells. Models predicted less out-of-frame TCR alpha sharing in monozygotic twins than was found. The degree of excess twin sharing was weaker in beta out-of-frame sequences.

Looked up from germline, CDR1 is SQVTM and CDR2 is ANQGSEA. This CDR3 is 12 amino acids long. Trimming shortened V by 0 bases and J by 6 bases, and 9 bases separated the two germline ends. This clonotype was picked up a small number of times. Its cognate antigen is unknown. The sequenced sample was naive T cells sorted from blood. The V gene is TRBV29-1, the J gene TRBJ2-7; D remains ambiguous. The clonotype was recovered from a man in his fifties in good health. The DNA for the CDR3 is TGCAGCGTTGAAGAGGACGGACGCGAGCAGTACTTC. Amino acids: CSVEEDGREQYF.